The clone carrying this T cell receptor beta chain has at least ten counts. The antigen is unknown. CDR3 and TCR beta VDJ profiling relied on a genomic DNA template. TCRdb reanalysed the reads using MiXCR and keeps one entry per CDR3 protein. The top ten clones hold 16% of a sample with about 190,000 distinct CDR3 sequences, around 50% of them seen once. The sample comes from a study of CD8+CD57+ T cells in acquired aplastic anemia. Study as a whole: Mean DNA quantity obtained from sorted CD4+ and CD8+ cells was about 3.5 ug. Healthy donors yielded some 9.9 million CD4+ cell reads on average. Regarding the study as a whole: Around 27 sequences, all CD8+ CDR3, were shared between patients and controls.

Trimming stripped 4 bases from V and 5 bases from J, with 18 bases between. Per the germline V gene, CDR1 is SGHTA and CDR2 is FQGTGA. The CDR3 has 15 residues. The chain uses TRBV7-3 and TRBJ2-7; a weak D match, TRBD1 (7 bases). Sequencing was carried out using sorted CD4+, CD8+, or CD8+CD57+ T cells (not recorded which) from PBMCs. This receptor was taken from a human donor in good health, serving as a control. CDR3 DNA: TGTGCCAGCAGCTCCGGTGCAGGGGGGCCAGACGAGCAGTACTTC. The encoded protein is CASSSGAGGPDEQYF. The full variable domain, completed using reference TRBV7-3 and TRBJ2-7, is GAGVSQTPSNKVTEKGKYVELRCDPISGHTALYWYRQSLGQGPEFLIYFQGTGAADDSGLPNDRFFAVRPEGSVSTLKIQRTERGDSAVYLCASSSGAGGPDEQYFGPGTRLTVT.